This T cell receptor beta chain was obtained from a study of cytomegalovirus exposure and HLA in healthy donors. Findings and limits, study-wide: For most TCR sequences rarity was the rule, although some public TCRs occurred in many donors. CMV antigen specificity was confirmed in vitro for a few CMV-associated chains.

The CDR3 totals 14 residues. Unmatched junction bases numbered 11, after V lost 5 bases and J lost 10 bases. Germline V gene data show CDR1 as WSHSY and CDR2 as SAAADI. A remark on this clone: Antigen unknown.

TCRdb keeps only in-frame clones here, not all; method: immunoSEQ multiplex PCR. The table lists 120,000 or so clones, around 88% of them singletons. This clonotype originated in a man between 18 and 29 years old in good health and CMV-seronegative. The sequencing input was PBMCs. The chain links TRBV10-2 to TRBJ1-2, with TRBD1 matching over 9 bases. CDR3 in DNA: TGCGCCAGCAGTCGGTCGTCGGACAGGGGACACTACACCTTC. This translates into CASSRSSDRGHYTF.